A selection of T cell receptor beta chains follows, all from one sample in a study of shared clonotypes between healthy human individuals. Produced via immunoSEQ multiplex PCR; TCRdb's table is partial and in-frame only. The profile shows about 2,500,000 clones, about 92% of them singletons. Input material: naive CD4+ T cells sorted from blood. The receptors stem from a man aged 18 to 35 in good health. Both conserved end residues are part of each CDR3. A D gene is named only where the DNA matches it firmly. Expanded clones are given a class, and other clones once, few, many or no size at all.

j_call	clone_size	d_call	v_call	cdr3_nt	cdr3_aa
TRBJ2-3	-	TRBD2	TRBV7-2	TGTGCCAGCAGCGTACTAGCGGGCCCTTTGACAGATACGCAGTATTTT	CASSVLAGPLTDTQYF
TRBJ1-2	once	-	TRBV28	TGTGCCAGCAGGCGTTATTCAGGGACTCCTTATGGCTACACCTTC	CASRRYSGTPYGYTF
TRBJ2-7	-	TRBD2	TRBV10-1	TGCGCCAGCAGTCCGGGACTAGCAAACGAGCAGTACTTC	CASSPGLANEQYF
TRBJ2-7	-	-	TRBV7-9	TGTGCCAGCAGCCCCACAGGGAAATCATCCTACGAGCAGTACTTC	CASSPTGKSSYEQYF
TRBJ2-1	-	-	TRBV2	TGTGCCAGCGGACGCGGGGAGAATGAGCAGTTCTTC	CASGRGENEQFF
TRBJ2-7	-	TRBD2	TRBV11-2	TGTGCCAGCAGGCCCGAATGGCTAGCGGGAACCTACGAGCAGTACTTC	CASRPEWLAGTYEQYF
TRBJ1-5	-	-	TRBV2	TGTGCCAGCAGGGTATTGGGGGATAGCAATCAGCCCCAGCATTTT	CASRVLGDSNQPQHF
TRBJ2-7	-	-	TRBV2	TGTGCCAGCATGCTAGGGGAATCCTACGAGCAGTACTTC	CASMLGESYEQYF
TRBJ2-7	-	TRBD1	TRBV5-4	TGTGCCAGCAGCAGGGACAGCTACGAGCAGTACTTC	CASSRDSYEQYF
TRBJ2-3	-	-	TRBV2	TGTGCCAGCAGTGAGGGCAGAGATACGCAGTATTTT	CASSEGRDTQYF
TRBJ2-2	-	-	TRBV30	TGTGCCTGGAGTGTACTCGTCAGGGGGAACACCGGGGAGCTGTTTTTT	CAWSVLVRGNTGELFF
TRBJ2-5	once	-	TRBV27	TGTGCCAGCCGGGGGGCCGGGGAGACCCAGTACTTC	CASRGAGETQYF
TRBJ1-4	-	-	TRBV4-3	TGCGCCAGCAGCCCTGCTCAGGGATATGAAAAACTGTTTTTT	CASSPAQGYEKLFF
TRBJ2-2	-	-	TRBV19	TGTGCCAGTAGTATAAGGGGGGCCGGGGAGCTGTTTTTT	CASSIRGAGELFF
TRBJ2-7	-	-	TRBV11-2	TGTGCCAGCAGCTTAGGGACTGAGCAGTACTTC	CASSLGTEQYF
TRBJ2-7	-	-	TRBV5-1	TGCGCCAGCAGCTGGAGGACAGGGGTCGATTTGCTTTTTAGCGGGAGACGCGAGCAGTACTTC	CASSWRTGVDLLFSGRREQYF
TRBJ1-2	-	-	TRBV5-1	TGCGCCAGCAGCTTCCCGGGGCTAGCTGGCTACACCTTC	CASSFPGLAGYTF
TRBJ2-5	-	TRBD2	TRBV5-1	TGCGCCAGCAGCTTGGGTAGCGGGGGGGCCCAAGAGACCCAGTACTTC	CASSLGSGGAQETQYF
TRBJ1-1	-	-	TRBV4-3	TGCGCCAGCAGCACCGAATTGGGAGTCACTGAAGCTTTCTTT	CASSTELGVTEAFF
TRBJ1-4	-	-	TRBV19	TGTGCCAGTAGTATAGGACCCGGTAATGAAAAACTGTTTTTT	CASSIGPGNEKLFF
TRBJ2-1	-	-	TRBV19	TGTGCCAGTAGAACTAGAGGGCCGTTGGAGGAGCAGTTCTTC	CASRTRGPLEEQFF
TRBJ2-5	-	-	TRBV4-1	TGCGCCAGCAGCCAAGGCCCCCTGGAGACCCAGTACTTC	CASSQGPLETQYF
TRBJ2-2	-	TRBD1	TRBV5-1	TGCGCCAGCAGCTTAGCGACAGGGGTTCCGAACACCGGGGAGCTGTTTTTT	CASSLATGVPNTGELFF
TRBJ1-4	-	-	TRBV2	TGTGCCAGCAGTTCCCATGAAAAACTGTTTTTT	CASSSHEKLFF
TRBJ1-5	-	-	TRBV7-2	TGTGCCAGCAGCCAACAGGAAAGCAATCAGCCCCAGCATTTT	CASSQQESNQPQHF
TRBJ2-3	-	-	TRBV10-1	TGCGCCAGCAGTGAAGAGCGGAGTGGGGATACGCAGTATTTT	CASSEERSGDTQYF
TRBJ2-3	-	TRBD2	TRBV5-1	TGCGCCAGCAGCTCGGGACTAGCGGGAGAGGATACGCAGTATTTT	CASSSGLAGEDTQYF
TRBJ2-3	-	-	TRBV6-5	TGTGCCAGCAGTTACTCCCCTGGCGCTAGGGCAGATACGCAGTATTTT	CASSYSPGARADTQYF
TRBJ2-7	-	TRBD2	TRBV5-1	TGCGCCAGCAGCTTTAGCGGGGGGCTCCTCGAGCAGTACTTC	CASSFSGGLLEQYF
TRBJ2-2	-	-	TRBV7-2	TGTGCCAGCAGCAAAGGGGGGACAACAAACACCGGGGAGCTGTTTTTT	CASSKGGTTNTGELFF
TRBJ2-5	-	TRBD2	TRBV6-1	TGTGCCAGCAGTGAAATGAAAGCGGGGGGGCTAGAGACCCAGTACTTC	CASSEMKAGGLETQYF
TRBJ2-5	-	-	TRBV18	TGTGCCAGCTCACCCGTTGGAGAGACCCAGTACTTC	CASSPVGETQYF
TRBJ2-1	-	TRBD2	TRBV4-3	TGCGCCAGCAGCCAATCTACTAGCGAGTTGTACAATGAGCAGTTCTTC	CASSQSTSELYNEQFF
TRBJ1-2	-	-	TRBV10-3	TGTGCCATCAGTGAGTGGGCAGCTAACTATGGCTACACCTTC	CAISEWAANYGYTF
TRBJ1-1	few	-	TRBV21-1	TGTGCCAGCAGCAAATGGGCGAACAGGCGGCTAGTTATGAACACTGAAGCTTTCTTT	CASSKWANRRLVMNTEAFF
TRBJ1-3	-	-	TRBV7-6	TGTGCCAGCAGCTTCTCGGACACGACCGGAAACACCATATATTTT	CASSFSDTTGNTIYF
TRBJ2-7	-	-	TRBV11-3	TGTGCCAGCAGCTCTACAGGGTCGGGCGAGCAGTACTTC	CASSSTGSGEQYF
TRBJ2-1	-	TRBD2	TRBV5-4	TGTGCCAGCAGCGGGGAGGGCGCCGAGCAGTTCTTC	CASSGEGAEQFF
TRBJ2-2	-	-	TRBV27	TGTGCCACCGAAAGGAGGGACACCGGGGAGCTGTTTTTT	CATERRDTGELFF
TRBJ2-5	-	-	TRBV10-3	TGTGCCATCAGTGAGTCACAGCCAGAGACCCAGTACTTC	CAISESQPETQYF
TRBJ2-2	-	TRBD2	TRBV5-1	TGCGCCAGCAGCCTGGGACTAGCGGGAGGAACCGGGGAGCTGTTTTTT	CASSLGLAGGTGELFF
TRBJ1-4	-	-	TRBV10-1	TGCGCCAGCAGCGGGGCGTCGGGGGAAAAACTGTTTTTT	CASSGASGEKLFF
TRBJ2-3	-	-	TRBV10-2	TGCGCCAGCAGTGAGCAGCGTCTAGCCCGCACAGATACGCAGTATTTT	CASSEQRLARTDTQYF
TRBJ2-7	-	-	TRBV7-2	TGTGCCAGCAGCTTAGGGGGGGCAGGGCTGGCCGAGCAGTACTTC	CASSLGGAGLAEQYF
TRBJ1-4	-	-	TRBV6-5	TGTGCCAGCAGCAGGGGCGTTTATGAAAAACTGTTTTTT	CASSRGVYEKLFF
TRBJ2-1	-	TRBD1	TRBV5-1	TGCGCCAGCAGCGGGCGGCAGGGGGCGGAGAGGGAGCAGTTCTTC	CASSGRQGAEREQFF
TRBJ2-7	-	TRBD1	TRBV5-1	TGCGCCAGCAGACCCCCGGGACAGGGCTACGAGCAGTACTTC	CASRPPGQGYEQYF
TRBJ1-5	-	TRBD1	TRBV30	TGTGCCTGGAGCCGGGACAGGGGAAGATATAGCAATCAGCCCCAGCATTTT	CAWSRDRGRYSNQPQHF
TRBJ2-1	once	TRBD1	TRBV27	TGTGCCAGCAGTCCAACAGGGGCTCGGGAGCAGTTCTTC	CASSPTGAREQFF
TRBJ2-4	-	TRBD1	TRBV6-4	TGTGCCAGCAGTGACTCGAAGATGGGACAGGGGTCCAAAAACATTCAGTACTTC	CASSDSKMGQGSKNIQYF
TRBJ1-6	-	TRBD1	TRBV27	TGTGCCAGCACGCGGTTGGGGACAGTAAATTCACCCCTCCACTTT	CASTRLGTVNSPLHF
TRBJ2-7	-	-	TRBV7-2	TGTGCCAGCAGCTTAGGCCCTGGGGTGGCGGGGCCTCAAACCTACGAGCAGTACTTC	CASSLGPGVAGPQTYEQYF
TRBJ1-5	-	TRBD1	TRBV28	TGTGCCAGCAGTTCCGACAGGGGAATTTCTCAGCCCCAGCATTTT	CASSSDRGISQPQHF
TRBJ2-1	-	-	TRBV18	TGTGCCAGCTCACCACCAGGGGACGATGAGCAGTTCTTC	CASSPPGDDEQFF